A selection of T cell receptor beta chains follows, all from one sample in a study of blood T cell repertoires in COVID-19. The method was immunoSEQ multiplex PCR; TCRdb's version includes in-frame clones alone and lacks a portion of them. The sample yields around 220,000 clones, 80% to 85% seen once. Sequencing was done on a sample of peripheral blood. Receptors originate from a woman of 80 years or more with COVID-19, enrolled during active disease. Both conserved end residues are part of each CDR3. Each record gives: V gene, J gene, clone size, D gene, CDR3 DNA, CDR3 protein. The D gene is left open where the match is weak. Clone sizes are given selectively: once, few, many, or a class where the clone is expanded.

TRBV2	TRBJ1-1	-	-	TGTGCCAGCAGCGGAACAGGGACCACTGAAGCTTTCTTT	CASSGTGTTEAFF
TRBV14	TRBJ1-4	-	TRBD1	TGTGCCAGCAGCCAAGAGACAGGGTGGAATGAAAAACTGTTTTTT	CASSQETGWNEKLFF
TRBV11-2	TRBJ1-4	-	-	TGTGCCAGCAGCGACAGTAATGAAAAACTGTTTTTT	CASSDSNEKLFF
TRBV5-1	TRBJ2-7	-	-	TGCGCCAGCAGCTTTCCTCAGAGGCAGGGAAGCTCCAGTTACGAGCAGTACTTC	CASSFPQRQGSSSYEQYF
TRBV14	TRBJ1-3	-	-	TGTGCCAGCAGCCAAGTCAGGGCGACTGGAAACACCATATATTTT	CASSQVRATGNTIYF
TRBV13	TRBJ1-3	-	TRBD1	TGTGCCAGCAGCTTACAGACAGGGCGCGGGGACGACACCATATATTTT	CASSLQTGRGDDTIYF
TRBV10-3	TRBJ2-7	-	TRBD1	TGTGCCATCGGGAGGGGACAGGGAGTCTACGAGCAGTACTTC	CAIGRGQGVYEQYF
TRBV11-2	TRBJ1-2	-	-	TGTGCCAGCAGCCCTACCTTAGCCCCGAACTATGGCTACACCTTC	CASSPTLAPNYGYTF
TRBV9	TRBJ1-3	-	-	TGTGCCAGCAGCGTACCGGGGGGAAACACCATATATTTT	CASSVPGGNTIYF
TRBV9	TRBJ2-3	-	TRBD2	TGTGCCAGCAGCGTCGAGGTAGCGGGGTTGGGGACGCAGTATTTT	CASSVEVAGLGTQYF
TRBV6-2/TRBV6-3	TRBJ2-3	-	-	TGTGCCAGCAGTACACGACAGAAGTCTAGCACAGATACGCAGTATTTT	CASSTRQKSSTDTQYF
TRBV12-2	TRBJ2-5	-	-	TGTAGGCAGGCCCAAGAGACCCAGTACTTC	CRQAQETQYF
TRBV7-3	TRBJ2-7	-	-	TGTGCCAGCAGCCGCTCGGGGCAGGGGATCGAGCAGTACTTC	CASSRSGQGIEQYF
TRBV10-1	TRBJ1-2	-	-	TGCGCCAGCAGACAGGGTGTCAGCGGCTACACCTTC	CASRQGVSGYTF
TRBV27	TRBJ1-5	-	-	TGTGCCAGCAGCCTTGACAGGACAAATCAGCCCCAGCATTTT	CASSLDRTNQPQHF
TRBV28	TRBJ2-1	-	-	TGTGCCAGCACTGAGGTGAGCTCCTACAATGAGCAGTTCTTC	CASTEVSSYNEQFF
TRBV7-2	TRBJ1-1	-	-	TGTGCCAGCAGCTCGTCCGGGTCGGGAGGCACTGAAGCTTTCTTT	CASSSSGSGGTEAFF
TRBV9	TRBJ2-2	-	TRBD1	TGTGCCAGCAGCGTCAGGGGGCAGACGAACACCGGGGAGCTGTTTTTT	CASSVRGQTNTGELFF
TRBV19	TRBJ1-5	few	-	TGTGCCAGTAGTTTTAGATGGTCGGGGGGGCTGAGTCAGCCCCAGCATTTT	CASSFRWSGGLSQPQHF
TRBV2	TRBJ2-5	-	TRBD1	TGTGCCAGCAGTGAATCGACAGGGGTACAAGAGACCCAGTACTTC	CASSESTGVQETQYF
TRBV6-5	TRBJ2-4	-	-	TGTGCCAGCAGGCTGACATACACAGCCAAAAACATTCAGTACTTC	CASRLTYTAKNIQYF
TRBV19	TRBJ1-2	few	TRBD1	TGTGCCAGTAGTATACCGGGACAGGAAACCCTCTCCTTC	CASSIPGQETLSF
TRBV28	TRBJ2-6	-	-	TGTGCCAGCAGCCTCAGGGCTGGGGCCAACGTCCTGACTTTC	CASSLRAGANVLTF
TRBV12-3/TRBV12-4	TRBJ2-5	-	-	TGTGCCAGCAGTTTTGGGGGGAGAGAGACCCAGTACTTC	CASSFGGRETQYF
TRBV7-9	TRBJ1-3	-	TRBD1	TGTGCCAGCAGCAAGAGGACAGGCCCCTCTGGAAACACCATATATTTT	CASSKRTGPSGNTIYF
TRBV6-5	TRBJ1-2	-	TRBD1	TGTGCCAGCGAAGGGGGCTGGGGTGGAGGCTACACCTTC	CASEGGWGGGYTF
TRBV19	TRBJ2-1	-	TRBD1	TGTGCCAGTAGTATAGGACAGGGCAAGTACAATGAGCAGTTCTTC	CASSIGQGKYNEQFF
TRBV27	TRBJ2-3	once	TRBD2	TGTGCCAGCAGCCAGACTAGCGGGAGCTGGGCAGATACGCAGTATTTT	CASSQTSGSWADTQYF
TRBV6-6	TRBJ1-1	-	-	TGTGCCAGCAGTTCCCCAAGGGAGTATGAAGCTTTCTTT	CASSSPREYEAFF
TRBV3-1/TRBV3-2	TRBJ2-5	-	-	TGTGCCAGCAGCCAGTTAGCGGAGACCCAGTACTTC	CASSQLAETQYF
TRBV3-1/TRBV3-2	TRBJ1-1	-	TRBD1	TGTGCCAGCAGCCTCCCCACCGGGACAGGGGGCACTGAAGCTTTCTTT	CASSLPTGTGGTEAFF
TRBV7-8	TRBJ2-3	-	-	TGTGCCAGCAGCTCATCTAGGGATACGCAGTATTTT	CASSSSRDTQYF
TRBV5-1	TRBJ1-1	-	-	TGCGCCAGCAGCTCTCGACAGGTTCAGGCTGAAGCTTTCTTT	CASSSRQVQAEAFF
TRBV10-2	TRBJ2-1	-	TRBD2	TGCGCCAGCAGGCTAGCGGGGGGAGAGTACAATGAGCAGTTCTTC	CASRLAGGEYNEQFF
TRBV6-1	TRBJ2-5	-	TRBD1	TGTGCCAGCAGTGAAGTGTTTAGGTGGCTACGAGAGGGACAGGGCCCCGTGACCCAGTACTTC	CASSEVFRWLREGQGPVTQYF
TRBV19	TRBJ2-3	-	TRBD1	TGTGCCAGTAGTGCTCGGGACAGCCTTAGCACAGATACGCAGTATTTT	CASSARDSLSTDTQYF
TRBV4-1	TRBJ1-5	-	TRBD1	TGCGCCAGCAGCTCTGGGACAGGGGCCAATCAGCCCCAGCATTTT	CASSSGTGANQPQHF
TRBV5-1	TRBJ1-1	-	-	TGCGCCAGCAGCTCCCAAGCGTCGAACACTGAAGCTTTCTTT	CASSSQASNTEAFF